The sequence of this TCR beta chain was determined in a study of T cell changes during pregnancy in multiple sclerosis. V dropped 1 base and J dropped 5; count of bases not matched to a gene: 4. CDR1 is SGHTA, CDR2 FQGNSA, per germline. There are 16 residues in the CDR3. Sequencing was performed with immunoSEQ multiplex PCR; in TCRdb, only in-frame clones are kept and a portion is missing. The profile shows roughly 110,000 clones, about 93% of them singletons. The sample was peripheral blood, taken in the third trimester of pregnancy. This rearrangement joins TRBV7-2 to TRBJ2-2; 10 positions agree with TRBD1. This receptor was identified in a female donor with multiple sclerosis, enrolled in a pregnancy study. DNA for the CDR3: TGTGCCAGCAGCTTAGTGGGACAGGGGAGAACCGGGGAGCTGTTTTTT. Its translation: CASSLVGQGRTGELFF.